Each of the 15 T cell receptor beta chains below was sequenced from the same sample in a study of T-cell memory formation after mild COVID-19. Via MiXCR, TCRdb re-called the 5' RACE reads, giving one row per CDR3 protein. This sample has 450,000 to 650,000 distinct CDR3 sequences, with roughly 20% found just once. The sample consisted of PBMCs or a T cell subset sorted from them (not recorded which). The receptor source for this set is an adult woman who had mild COVID-19 (a few samples of this study predate the infection). Cell type and time point are not known.

The sample holds one count of this clonotype. The CDR3 DNA follows: TGCGCCAGCAGACTAGCGGGAGGTTATGGCTCCACAGATACGCAGTATTTT. It specifies CASRLAGGYGSTDTQYF. The J gene is TRBJ2-3, the V gene TRBV5-1; TRBD2 agrees at 12 bases. V was pared by 5 bases and J by 2 bases, with 9 bases of the junction left unmatched. From germline, CDR1 is SGHRS and CDR2 YFSETQ. The CDR3 length is 17 residues.

This clonotype occurred a few times. This chain links TRBV6-5 with TRBJ2-1; 10 bases line up with TRBD2. V lost 6 bases, J lost 7 bases, and 9 bases stayed unmatched. Germline V CDR1 and CDR2: MNHEY, SVGAGI. The CDR3 has 15 residues. CDR3 DNA sequence: TGTGCCAGCAGCCAACCGGGACTAGCGTTAAATGAGCAGTTCTTC. Protein sequence: CASSQPGLALNEQFF.

This chain joins TRBV15 and TRBJ2-3; D unclear. Germline V gene sequence: CDR1 LNHNV, CDR2 YYDKDF (reference sequence). Between the trimmed V and J ends, which lost 5 bases and 0 bases, there was a span of 6 bases. This CDR3 is 13 amino acids long. The CDR3 reads CATSQHSTDTQYF. CDR3 coding DNA: TGTGCCACCAGCCAACATAGCACAGATACGCAGTATTTT.

The chain employs TRBV6-5 and TRBJ2-3; 10 nucleotides line up with TRBD2. The germline V gene has CDR1 MNHEY and CDR2 SVGAGI. With 0 bases clipped from V and 2 bases from J, the junction kept 2 bases outside the gene matches. The CDR3 totals 16 residues. The CDR3 region is CASSYSTSGYTDTQYF. Written as DNA, the CDR3 is TGTGCCAGCAGTTACTCGACTAGCGGGTACACAGATACGCAGTATTTT.

This clonotype was seen only once. This chain joins TRBV4-1 and TRBJ2-2; no definite D call. This CDR3 comprises 13 residues. Germline assignment: CDR1 MGHRA and CDR2 YSYEKL. V lost 3 bases and J 5 bases, leaving 7 bases between the germline ends. The CDR3 DNA follows: TGCGCCAGCAGCCAGACCCGGACCGGGGAGCTGTTTTTT. It yields the protein CASSQTRTGELFF.

The chain has TRBV9 and TRBJ1-2; maybe TRBD1 (5 bases). Trimming stripped 0 bases from V and 6 bases from J, with 15 bases between. The CDR3 extends over 15 amino acids. Germline V gene sequence: CDR1 SGDLS, CDR2 YYNGEE. CDR3 in amino acids: CASSVGPWGRDGYTF. The DNA for the CDR3 is TGTGCCAGCAGCGTAGGGCCGTGGGGACGCGATGGCTACACCTTC.

The CDR3 loop reads CSARGDQVQGAKNIQYF. CDR3 nucleotides: TGCAGTGCTAGAGGGGATCAGGTTCAGGGCGCCAAAAACATTCAGTACTTC. This chain uses TRBV20-1 with TRBJ2-4, with a possible D match to TRBD1 (5 bases). The germline V gene has CDR1 DFQATT and CDR2 SNEGSKA (reference sequence). This CDR3 contains 17 residues. V was trimmed by 1 base and J by 1 base, leaving 17 bases between them.

The V gene is TRBV12-3 or TRBV12-4, the J gene TRBJ2-7, with D possibly TRBD1 on 6 matching bases. The V gene lost 5 bases and the J gene lost 5 bases, with 22 bases spanning the gap. The CDR3 is 16 amino acids. The CDR3 DNA reads as TGTGCCAGCAGTCCCATTGGGCCCCCAGGGGACCACGAGCAGTACTTC. Protein product: CASSPIGPPGDHEQYF.

V gene TRBV7-6 combines with J gene TRBJ1-4; a possible D gene is TRBD1 (5 bases). Between the trimmed V and J ends, which lost 1 base and 8 bases, there was a span of 17 bases. Per the germline V gene, CDR1 is SGHVS and CDR2 is FNYEAQ. There are 16 residues in the CDR3. The CDR3 loop reads CASSLGWRGLQEKLFF. The CDR3 region has the DNA TGTGCCAGCAGCTTAGGTTGGCGGGGGTTACAGGAAAAACTGTTTTTT. Full variable domain (remainder filled in from reference TRBV7-6 and TRBJ1-4): GAGVSQSPRYKVTKRGQDVALRCDPISGHVSLYWYRQALGQGPEFLTYFNYEAQQDKSGLPNDRFSAERPEGSISTLTIQRTEQRDSAMYRCASSLGWRGLQEKLFFGSGTQLSVL.

This clonotype has only a few counts. The chain combines TRBV4-1 with TRBJ1-4, with D perhaps TRBD1 (6 bases). The CDR3 is made up of 14 amino acids. V was pared by 2 bases and J by 5 bases, with 9 bases between. From germline, CDR1 is MGHRA and CDR2 YSYEKL. CDR3: CASSQRGGNEKLFF. The CDR3 nucleotides read TGCGCCAGCAGCCAAAGAGGGGGGAATGAAAAACTGTTTTTT.

The chain employs TRBV7-2 and TRBJ1-1; 8 bases are a match to TRBD1. CDR1 SGHTA and CDR2 FQGNSA come from the germline V gene. The CDR3 spans 15 residues. The V and J ends lost 5 bases and 3 bases, in that order; junction bases with no gene match: 8. In DNA, the CDR3 is TGTGCCAGCAGCACGGACAGGGCAATGCACACTGAAGCTTTCTTT. Protein product: CASSTDRAMHTEAFF.

This chain joins TRBV12-3 or TRBV12-4 and TRBJ2-2; 7 nucleotides line up with TRBD1. Trimming cost V 6 bases and J 5 bases; bases outside gene matches: 9. This CDR3 has 15 amino acids. The CDR3 loop is CASRKDRYTTGELFF. CDR3 DNA: TGTGCCAGCAGAAAGGACAGGTATACGACCGGGGAGCTGTTTTTT.

In DNA, the CDR3 is TGTGCCAGCAGCCCTGGGACAGGAGGGTATCAGCCCCAGCATTTT. Its translation is CASSPGTGGYQPQHF. The V call is TRBV3-1, the J call TRBJ1-5, with TRBD1 matching over 8 bases. V was clipped by 4 bases and J by 5 bases; unmatched bases: 7. Germline CDR1 is LGHDT and CDR2 is YNNKEL (reference sequence). This CDR3 region has 15 residues.

This clonotype was detected a few times. The chain is built from TRBV5-1 and TRBJ1-1; D remains ambiguous. Trimming cost V 2 bases and J 5 bases, with 16 bases left between them. Germline CDR1 reads SGHRS; CDR2 reads YFSETQ. The CDR3 loop spans 15 amino acids. The CDR3 region is CASSFTGPPATEAFF. CDR3 coding DNA: TGCGCCAGCAGCTTTACCGGACCCCCGGCAACTGAAGCTTTCTTT.

The V gene is TRBV11-2, the J gene TRBJ2-1, with D maybe TRBD2 (6 bases). This CDR3 is built from 13 residues. Per germline, CDR1 SGHAT and CDR2 FQNNGV. Trimming removed 5 bases from V and 10 bases from J, with 15 bases in between. CDR3 sequence reads: CASSTWDSLEQFF. CDR3 coding DNA: TGTGCCAGCAGCACTTGGGACTCTTTGGAGCAGTTCTTC.